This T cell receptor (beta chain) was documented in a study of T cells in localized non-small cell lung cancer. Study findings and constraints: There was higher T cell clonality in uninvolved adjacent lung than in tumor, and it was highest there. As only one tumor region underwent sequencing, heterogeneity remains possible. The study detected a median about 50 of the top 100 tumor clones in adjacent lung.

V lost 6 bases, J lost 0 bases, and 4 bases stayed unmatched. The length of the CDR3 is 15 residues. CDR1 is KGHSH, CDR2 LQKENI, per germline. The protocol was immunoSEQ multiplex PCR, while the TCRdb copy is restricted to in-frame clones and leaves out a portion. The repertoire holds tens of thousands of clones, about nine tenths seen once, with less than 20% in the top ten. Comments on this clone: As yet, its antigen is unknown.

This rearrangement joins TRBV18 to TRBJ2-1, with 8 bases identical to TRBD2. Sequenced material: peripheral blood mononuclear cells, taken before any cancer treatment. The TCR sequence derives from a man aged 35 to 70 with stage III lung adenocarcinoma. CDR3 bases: TGTGCCAGCTCGTCCGGGACTAGCTCCTACAATGAGCAGTTCTTC. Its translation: CASSSGTSSYNEQFF.